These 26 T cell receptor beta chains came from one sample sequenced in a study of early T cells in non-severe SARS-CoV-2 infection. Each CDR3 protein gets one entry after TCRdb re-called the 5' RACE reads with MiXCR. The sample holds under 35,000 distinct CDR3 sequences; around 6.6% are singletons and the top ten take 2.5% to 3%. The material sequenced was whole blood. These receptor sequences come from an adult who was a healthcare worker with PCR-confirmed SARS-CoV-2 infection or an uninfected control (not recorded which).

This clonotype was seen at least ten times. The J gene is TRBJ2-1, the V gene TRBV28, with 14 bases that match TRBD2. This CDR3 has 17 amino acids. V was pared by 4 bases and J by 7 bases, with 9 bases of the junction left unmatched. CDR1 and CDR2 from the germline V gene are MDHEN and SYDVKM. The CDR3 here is CASSYHTGTSGRNEQFF. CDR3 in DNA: TGTGCCAGCAGTTACCACACCGGGACTAGCGGGAGAAATGAGCAGTTCTTC. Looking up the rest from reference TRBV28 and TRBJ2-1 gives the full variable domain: DVKVTQSSRYLVKRTGEKVFLECVQDMDHENMFWYRQDPGLGLRLIYFSYDVKMKEKGDIPEGYSVSREKKERFSLILESASTNQTSMYLCASSYHTGTSGRNEQFFGPGTRLTVL.

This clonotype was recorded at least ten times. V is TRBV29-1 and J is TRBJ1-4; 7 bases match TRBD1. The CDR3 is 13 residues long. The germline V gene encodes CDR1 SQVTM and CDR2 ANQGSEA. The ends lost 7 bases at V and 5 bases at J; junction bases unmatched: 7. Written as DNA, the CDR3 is TGCAGCGCGCGGGACAGTCGAAATGAAAAACTGTTTTTT. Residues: CSARDSRNEKLFF.

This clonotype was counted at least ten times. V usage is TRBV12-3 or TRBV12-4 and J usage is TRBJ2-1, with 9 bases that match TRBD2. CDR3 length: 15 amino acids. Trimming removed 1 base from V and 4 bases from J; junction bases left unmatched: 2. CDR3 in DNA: TGTGCCAGCAGTTTAGGTAGCGGGAGTTACAATGAGCAGTTCTTC. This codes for CASSLGSGSYNEQFF.

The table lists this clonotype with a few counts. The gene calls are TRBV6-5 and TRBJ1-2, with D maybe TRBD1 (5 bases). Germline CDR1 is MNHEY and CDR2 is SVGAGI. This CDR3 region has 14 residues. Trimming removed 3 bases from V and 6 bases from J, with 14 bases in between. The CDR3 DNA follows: TGTGCCAGCAGTTATGCGGGGCGAGGGAATGGCTACACCTTC. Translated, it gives CASSYAGRGNGYTF.

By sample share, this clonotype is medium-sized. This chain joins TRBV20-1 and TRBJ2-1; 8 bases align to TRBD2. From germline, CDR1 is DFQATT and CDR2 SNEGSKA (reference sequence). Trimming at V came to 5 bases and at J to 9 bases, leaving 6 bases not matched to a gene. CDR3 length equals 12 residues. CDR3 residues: CSASAGASEQFF. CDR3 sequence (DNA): TGCAGTGCTTCAGCGGGAGCTAGTGAGCAGTTCTTC.

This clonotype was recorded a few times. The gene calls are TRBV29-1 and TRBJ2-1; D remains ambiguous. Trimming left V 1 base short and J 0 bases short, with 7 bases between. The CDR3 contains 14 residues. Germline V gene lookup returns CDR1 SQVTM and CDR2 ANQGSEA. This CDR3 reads CSVEGINSYNEQFF. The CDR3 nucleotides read TGCAGCGTTGAAGGGATTAACTCCTACAATGAGCAGTTCTTC.

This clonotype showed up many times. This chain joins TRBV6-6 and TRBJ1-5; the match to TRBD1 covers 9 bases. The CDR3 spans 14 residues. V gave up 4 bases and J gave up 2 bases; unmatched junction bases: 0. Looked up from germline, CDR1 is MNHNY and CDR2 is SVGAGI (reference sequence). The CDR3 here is CASSWTGGNQPQHF. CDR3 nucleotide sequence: TGTGCCAGCAGTTGGACAGGGGGCAATCAGCCCCAGCATTTT.

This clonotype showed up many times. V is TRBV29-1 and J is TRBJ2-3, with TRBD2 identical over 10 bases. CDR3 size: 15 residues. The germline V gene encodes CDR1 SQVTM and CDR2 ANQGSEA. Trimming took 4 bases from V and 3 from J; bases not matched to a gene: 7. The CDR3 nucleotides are TGCAGCGTTGTCCTAGCGGGAGAAAGAACAGATACGCAGTATTTT. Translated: CSVVLAGERTDTQYF.

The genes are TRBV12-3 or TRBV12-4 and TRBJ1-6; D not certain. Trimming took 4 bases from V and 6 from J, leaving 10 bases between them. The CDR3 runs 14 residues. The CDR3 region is CASSSVVLNSPLHF. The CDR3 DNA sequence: TGTGCCAGCAGTTCCGTGGTCCTTAATTCACCCCTCCACTTT.

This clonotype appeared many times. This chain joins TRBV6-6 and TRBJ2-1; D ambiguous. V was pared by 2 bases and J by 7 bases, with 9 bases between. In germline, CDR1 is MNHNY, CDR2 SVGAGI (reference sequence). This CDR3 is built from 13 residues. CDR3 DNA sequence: TGTGCCAGCAGTTACGGAAACCTGAATGAGCAGTTCTTC. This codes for CASSYGNLNEQFF.

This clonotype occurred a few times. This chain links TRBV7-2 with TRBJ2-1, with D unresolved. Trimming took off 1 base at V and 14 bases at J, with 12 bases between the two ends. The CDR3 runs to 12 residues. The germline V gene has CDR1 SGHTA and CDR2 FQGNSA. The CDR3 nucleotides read TGTGCCAGCAGCTTAGTCCCCCTGCAGGAGTTCTTC. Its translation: CASSLVPLQEFF.

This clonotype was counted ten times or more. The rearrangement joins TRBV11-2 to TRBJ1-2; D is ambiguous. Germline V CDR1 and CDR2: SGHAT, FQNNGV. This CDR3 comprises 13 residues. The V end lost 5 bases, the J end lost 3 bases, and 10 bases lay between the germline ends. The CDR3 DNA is TGTGCCAGCAGCACGTCTCGTTACTATGGCTACACCTTC. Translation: CASSTSRYYGYTF.

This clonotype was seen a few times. This CDR3 reads CAWSRTGGTTDTQYF. Written as DNA, the CDR3 is TGTGCCTGGAGTCGGACAGGGGGGACTACAGATACGCAGTATTTT. The V and J genes are TRBV30 and TRBJ2-3; TRBD1 aligns across 10 bases. The ends lost 2 bases at V and 3 bases at J; junction bases unmatched: 5. The CDR3 sequence is 15 residues long. Per germline, CDR1 GTSNPN and CDR2 SVGIG (reference sequence).

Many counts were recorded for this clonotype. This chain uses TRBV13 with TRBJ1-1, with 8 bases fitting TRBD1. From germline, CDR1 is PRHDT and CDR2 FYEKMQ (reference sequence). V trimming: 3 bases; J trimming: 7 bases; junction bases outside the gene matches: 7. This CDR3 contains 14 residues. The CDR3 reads CASSLVDRDLEAFF. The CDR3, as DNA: TGTGCCAGCAGCTTGGTGGACAGGGACCTTGAAGCTTTCTTT.

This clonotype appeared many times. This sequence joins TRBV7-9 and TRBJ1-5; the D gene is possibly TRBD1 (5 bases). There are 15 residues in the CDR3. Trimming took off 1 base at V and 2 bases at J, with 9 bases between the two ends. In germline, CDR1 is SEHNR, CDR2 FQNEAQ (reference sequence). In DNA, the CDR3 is TGTGCCAGCAGCTTAGGAGGGGTGGGCAATCAGCCCCAGCATTTT. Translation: CASSLGGVGNQPQHF. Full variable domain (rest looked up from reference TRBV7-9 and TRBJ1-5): DTGVSQNPRHKITKRGQNVTFRCDPISEHNRLYWYRQTLGQGPEFLTYFQNEAQLEKSRLLSDRFSAERPKGSFSTLEIQRTEQGDSAMYLCASSLGGVGNQPQHFGDGTRLSIL.

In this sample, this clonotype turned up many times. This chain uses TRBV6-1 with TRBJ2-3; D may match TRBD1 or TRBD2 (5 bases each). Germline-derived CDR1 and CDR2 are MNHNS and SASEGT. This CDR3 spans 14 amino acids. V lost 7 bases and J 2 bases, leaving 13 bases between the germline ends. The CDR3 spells CASKHGGPTDTQYF. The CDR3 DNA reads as TGTGCCAGCAAACATGGGGGACCCACAGATACGCAGTATTTT.

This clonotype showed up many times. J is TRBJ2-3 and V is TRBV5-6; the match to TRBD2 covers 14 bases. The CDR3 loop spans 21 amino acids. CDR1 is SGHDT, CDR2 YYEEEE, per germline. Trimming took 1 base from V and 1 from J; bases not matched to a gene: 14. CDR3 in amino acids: CASSLMGPGTSGSIGTDTQYF. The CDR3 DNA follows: TGTGCCAGCAGCTTGATGGGTCCCGGGACTAGCGGGAGTATCGGCACAGATACGCAGTATTTT. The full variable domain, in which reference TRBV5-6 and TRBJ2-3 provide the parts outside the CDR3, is DAGVTQSPTHLIKTRGQQVTLRCSPKSGHDTVSWYQQALGQGPQFIFQYYEEEERQRGNFPDRFSGHQFPNYSSELNVNALLLGDSALYLCASSLMGPGTSGSIGTDTQYFGPGTRLTVL.

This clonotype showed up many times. CDR3 nucleotide sequence: TGCGCCAGCAGCGTCTCCCCGGGCCCTAACACTGAAGCTTTCTTT. Amino acids: CASSVSPGPNTEAFF. J is TRBJ1-1 and V is TRBV5-1; D is uncertain. The germline V gene has CDR1 SGHRS and CDR2 YFSETQ. The CDR3 extends over 15 amino acids. The V gene lost 4 bases and the J gene lost 2 bases, with 15 bases spanning the gap.

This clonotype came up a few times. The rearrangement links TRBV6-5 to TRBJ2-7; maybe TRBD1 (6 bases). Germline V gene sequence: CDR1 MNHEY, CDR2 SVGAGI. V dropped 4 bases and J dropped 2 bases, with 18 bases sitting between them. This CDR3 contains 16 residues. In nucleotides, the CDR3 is TGTGCCAGCAGTTCCGCCACAGGGATTCTGACCTACGAGCAGTACTTC. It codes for CASSSATGILTYEQYF.

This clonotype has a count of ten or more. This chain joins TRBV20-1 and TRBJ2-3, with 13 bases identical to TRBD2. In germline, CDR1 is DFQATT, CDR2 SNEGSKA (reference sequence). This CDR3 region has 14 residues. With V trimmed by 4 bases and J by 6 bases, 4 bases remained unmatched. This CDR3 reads CSAKGLAGVDTQYF. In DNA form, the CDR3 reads TGCAGTGCTAAAGGACTAGCGGGAGTTGATACGCAGTATTTT.

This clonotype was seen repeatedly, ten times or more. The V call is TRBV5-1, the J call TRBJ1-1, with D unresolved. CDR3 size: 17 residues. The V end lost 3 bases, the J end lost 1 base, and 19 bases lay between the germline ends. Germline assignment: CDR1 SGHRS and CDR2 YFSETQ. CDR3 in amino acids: CASSSPGDTEKNTEAFF. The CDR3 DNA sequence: TGCGCCAGCAGCTCCCCGGGCGATACAGAGAAGAACACTGAAGCTTTCTTT. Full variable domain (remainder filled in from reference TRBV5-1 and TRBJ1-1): KAGVTQTPRYLIKTRGQQVTLSCSPISGHRSVSWYQQTPGQGLQFLFEYFSETQRNKGNFPGRFSGRQFSNSRSEMNVSTLELGDSALYLCASSSPGDTEKNTEAFFGQGTRLTVV.

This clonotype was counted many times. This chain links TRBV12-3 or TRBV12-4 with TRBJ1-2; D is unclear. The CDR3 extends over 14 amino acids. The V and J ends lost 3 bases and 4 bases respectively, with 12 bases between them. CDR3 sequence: CASSLGPLGYGYTF. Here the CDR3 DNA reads TGTGCCAGCAGTTTGGGCCCGTTGGGCTATGGCTACACCTTC.

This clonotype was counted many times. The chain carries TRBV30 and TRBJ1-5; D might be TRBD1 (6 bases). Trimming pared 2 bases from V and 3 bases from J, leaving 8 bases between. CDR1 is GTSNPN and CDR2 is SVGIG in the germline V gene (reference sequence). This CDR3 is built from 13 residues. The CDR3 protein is CAWSRQVNQPQHF. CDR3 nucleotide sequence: TGTGCCTGGAGTCGACAGGTCAATCAGCCCCAGCATTTT.

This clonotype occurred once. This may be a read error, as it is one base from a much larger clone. The CDR3 sequence: CASSGQGLVEQYF. The CDR3 nucleotides read TGTGCCAGCAGTGGGCAGGGACTTGTCGAGCAGTACTTC. The chain joins TRBV2 to TRBJ2-7; weak D call: TRBD2 (6 bases). V was shortened by 4 bases and J by 6 bases, with 13 bases between the two germline ends. Germline-derived CDR1 and CDR2 are SNHLY and FYNNEI. The CDR3 loop spans 13 amino acids.

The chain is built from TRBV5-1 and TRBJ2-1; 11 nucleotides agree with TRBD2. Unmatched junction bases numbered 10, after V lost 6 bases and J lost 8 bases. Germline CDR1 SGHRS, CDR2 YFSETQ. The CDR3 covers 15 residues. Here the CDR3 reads CASTHSGRAEHEQFF. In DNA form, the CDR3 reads TGCGCCAGCACCCATAGCGGGAGGGCCGAGCATGAGCAGTTCTTC.

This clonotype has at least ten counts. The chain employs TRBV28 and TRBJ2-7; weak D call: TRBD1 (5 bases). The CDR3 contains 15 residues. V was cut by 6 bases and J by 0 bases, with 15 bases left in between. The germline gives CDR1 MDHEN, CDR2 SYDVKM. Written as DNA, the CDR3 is TGTGCCAGCAGAACTCTCGGCCAGGGCTCCTACGAGCAGTACTTC. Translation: CASRTLGQGSYEQYF.